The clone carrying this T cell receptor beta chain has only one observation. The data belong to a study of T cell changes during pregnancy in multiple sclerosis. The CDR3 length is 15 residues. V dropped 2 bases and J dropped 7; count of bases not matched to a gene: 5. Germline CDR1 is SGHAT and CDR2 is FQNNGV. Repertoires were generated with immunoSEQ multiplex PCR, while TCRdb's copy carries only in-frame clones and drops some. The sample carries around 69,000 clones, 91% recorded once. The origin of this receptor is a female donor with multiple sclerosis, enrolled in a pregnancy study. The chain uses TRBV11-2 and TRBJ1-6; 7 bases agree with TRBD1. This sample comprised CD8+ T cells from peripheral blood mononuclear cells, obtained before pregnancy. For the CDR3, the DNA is TGTGCCAGCAGCTTAACCGGACAGGAAAATTCACCCCTCCACTTT. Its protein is CASSLTGQENSPLHF.